The present T cell receptor beta chain was sequenced within a study of T cell responses to AZD1222 COVID-19 vaccine. Libraries were prepared by immunoSEQ multiplex PCR; TCRdb keeps only in-frame clonotypes and omits some of them. Among roughly 140,000 clones listed, roughly 88% were seen once. This clone showed up just a few times. V was clipped by 0 bases and J by 3 bases, with 4 bases between them. This CDR3 has 12 residues. Germline V CDR1 and CDR2: SGHNT, YYREEE (reference sequence). This specimen consisted of peripheral blood, obtained on day 0 of AZD1222 vaccination. The sequence derives from an adult in good health. The chain recombines TRBV5-4 with TRBJ2-7; D uncertain. CDR3 amino acids: CASSLDGYEQYF. The CDR3 DNA reads TGTGCCAGCAGCTTGGACGGCTACGAGCAGTACTTC.